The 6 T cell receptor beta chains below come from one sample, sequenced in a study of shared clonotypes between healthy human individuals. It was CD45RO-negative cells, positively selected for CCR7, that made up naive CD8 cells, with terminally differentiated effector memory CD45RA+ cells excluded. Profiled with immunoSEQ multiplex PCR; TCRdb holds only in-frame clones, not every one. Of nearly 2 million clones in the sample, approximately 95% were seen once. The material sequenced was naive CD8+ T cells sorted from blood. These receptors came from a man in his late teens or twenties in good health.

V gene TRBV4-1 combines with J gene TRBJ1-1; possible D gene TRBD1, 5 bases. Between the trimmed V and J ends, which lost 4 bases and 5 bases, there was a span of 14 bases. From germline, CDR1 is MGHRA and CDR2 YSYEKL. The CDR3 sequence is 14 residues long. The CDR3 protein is CASSLRPGDTEAFF. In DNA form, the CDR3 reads TGCGCCAGCAGCCTCCGGCCGGGGGATACTGAAGCTTTCTTT.

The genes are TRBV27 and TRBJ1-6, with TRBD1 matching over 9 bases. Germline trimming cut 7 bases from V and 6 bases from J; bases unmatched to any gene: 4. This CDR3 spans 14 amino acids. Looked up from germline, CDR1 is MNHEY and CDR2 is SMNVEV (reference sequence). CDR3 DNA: TGTGCCAGCACCGCGACAGGGGGTAATTCACCCCTCCACTTT. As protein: CASTATGGNSPLHF.

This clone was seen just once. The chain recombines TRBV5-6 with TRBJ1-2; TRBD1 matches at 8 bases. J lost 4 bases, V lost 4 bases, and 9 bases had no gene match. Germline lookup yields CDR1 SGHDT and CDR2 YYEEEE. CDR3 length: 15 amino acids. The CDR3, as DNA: TGTGCCAGCAGCATTGGACAGGGTGGTCTCTATGGCTACACCTTC. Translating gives CASSIGQGGLYGYTF.

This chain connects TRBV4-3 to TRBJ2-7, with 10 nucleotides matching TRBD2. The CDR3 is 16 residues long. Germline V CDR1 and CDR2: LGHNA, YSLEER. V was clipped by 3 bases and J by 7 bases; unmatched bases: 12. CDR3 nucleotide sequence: TGCGCCAGCAGCCAGTCCGGGACTAGCGACGTAGGGGAGCAGTACTTC. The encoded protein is CASSQSGTSDVGEQYF.

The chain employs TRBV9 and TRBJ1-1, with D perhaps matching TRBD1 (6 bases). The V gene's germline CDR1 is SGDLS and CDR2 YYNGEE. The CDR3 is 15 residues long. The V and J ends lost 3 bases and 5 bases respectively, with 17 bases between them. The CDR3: CASSATGRGGTEAFF. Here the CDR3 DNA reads TGTGCCAGCAGCGCCACCGGCAGGGGAGGGACTGAAGCTTTCTTT.

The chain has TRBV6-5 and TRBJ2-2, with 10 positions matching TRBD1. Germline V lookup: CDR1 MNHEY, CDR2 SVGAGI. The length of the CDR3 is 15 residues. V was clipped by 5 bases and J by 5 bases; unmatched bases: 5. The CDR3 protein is CASSPGQGETGELFF. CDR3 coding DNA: TGTGCCAGCAGTCCTGGACAGGGGGAGACCGGGGAGCTGTTTTTT.